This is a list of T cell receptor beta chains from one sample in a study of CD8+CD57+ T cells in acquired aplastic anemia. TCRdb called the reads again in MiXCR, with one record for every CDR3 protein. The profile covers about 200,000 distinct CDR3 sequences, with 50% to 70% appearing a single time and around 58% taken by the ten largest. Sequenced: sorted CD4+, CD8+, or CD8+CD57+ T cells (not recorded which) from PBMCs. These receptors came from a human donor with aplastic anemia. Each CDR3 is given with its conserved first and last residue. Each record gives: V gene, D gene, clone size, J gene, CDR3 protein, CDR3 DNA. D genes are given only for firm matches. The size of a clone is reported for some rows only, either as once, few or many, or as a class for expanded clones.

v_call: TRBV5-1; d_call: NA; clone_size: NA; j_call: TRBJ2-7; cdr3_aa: CASSPGGYYEQYF; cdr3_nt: TGCGCCAGCAGCCCTGGAGGGTACTACGAGCAGTACTTC
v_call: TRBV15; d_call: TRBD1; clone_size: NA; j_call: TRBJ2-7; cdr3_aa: CATSRRQGSSYEQYF; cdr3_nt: TGTGCCACCAGCAGAAGACAGGGGAGCTCCTACGAGCAGTACTTC
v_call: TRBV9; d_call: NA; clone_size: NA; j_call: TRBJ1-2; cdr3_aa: CASSDVGVANYGYTF; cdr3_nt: TGTGCCAGCAGTGACGTAGGAGTGGCTAACTATGGCTACACCTTC
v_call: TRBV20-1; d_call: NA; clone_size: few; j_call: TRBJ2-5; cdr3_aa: CSARVTGHETQYF; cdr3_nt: TGCAGTGCTAGGGTCACGGGTCACGAGACCCAGTACTTC
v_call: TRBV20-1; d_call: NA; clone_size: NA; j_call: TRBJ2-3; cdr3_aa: CSANSGADTQYF; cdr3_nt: TGCAGTGCCAACTCGGGCGCAGATACGCAGTATTTT
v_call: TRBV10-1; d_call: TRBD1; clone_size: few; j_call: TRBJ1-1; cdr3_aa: CASSPDRGRLMNTEAFF; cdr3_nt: TGCGCCAGCAGTCCGGACAGGGGGCGGCTCATGAACACTGAAGCTTTCTTT
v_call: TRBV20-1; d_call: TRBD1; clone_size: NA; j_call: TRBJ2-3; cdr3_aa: CSATTGGGTGTQYF; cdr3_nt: TGCAGTGCTACCACAGGGGGCGGCACAGGTACGCAGTATTTT
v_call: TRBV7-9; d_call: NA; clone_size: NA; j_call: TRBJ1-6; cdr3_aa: CASSLGSHSPLHF; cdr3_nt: TGTGCCAGCAGCTTAGGAAGTCATTCACCCCTCCACTTT
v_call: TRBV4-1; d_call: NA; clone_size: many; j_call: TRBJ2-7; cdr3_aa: CASSQTPGTPYEQYF; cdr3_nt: TGCGCCAGCAGCCAAACGCCGGGGACTCCCTACGAGCAGTACTTC
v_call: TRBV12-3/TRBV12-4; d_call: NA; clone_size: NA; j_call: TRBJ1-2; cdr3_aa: CASSLSREYGYTF; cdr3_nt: TGTGCCAGCAGTTTATCCAGGGAATATGGCTACACCTTC
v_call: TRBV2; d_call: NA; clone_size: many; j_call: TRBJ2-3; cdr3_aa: CASRLGTDTQYF; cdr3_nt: TGTGCCAGCAGGTTGGGCACAGATACGCAGTATTTT
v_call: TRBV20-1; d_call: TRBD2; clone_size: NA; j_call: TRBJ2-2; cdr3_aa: CSARDVGGRNTGELFF; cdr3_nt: TGCAGTGCTAGAGATGTTGGCGGGAGGAACACCGGGGAGCTGTTTTTT
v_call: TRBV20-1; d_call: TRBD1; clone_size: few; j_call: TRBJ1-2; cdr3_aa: CSARDLRDRGGYTF; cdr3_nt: TGCAGTGCTAGAGATTTGAGGGACAGAGGTGGCTACACCTTC
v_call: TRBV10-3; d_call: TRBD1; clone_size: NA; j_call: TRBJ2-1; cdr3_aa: CAIKRTGNEQFF; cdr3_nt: TGTGCCATCAAGCGGACAGGCAATGAGCAGTTCTTC
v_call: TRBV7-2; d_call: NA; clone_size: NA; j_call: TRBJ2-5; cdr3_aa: CASSRDRETQYF; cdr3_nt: TGTGCCAGCAGCCGGGACCGAGAGACCCAGTACTTC
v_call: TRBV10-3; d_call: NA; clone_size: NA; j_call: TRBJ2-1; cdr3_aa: CAIKAADPDNEQFF; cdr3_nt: TGTGCCATCAAGGCCGCGGACCCGGACAATGAGCAGTTCTTC
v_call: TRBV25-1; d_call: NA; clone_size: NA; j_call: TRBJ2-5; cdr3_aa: CASSELKERETQYF; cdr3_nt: TGTGCCAGCAGTGAATTAAAGGAACGGGAGACCCAGTACTTC
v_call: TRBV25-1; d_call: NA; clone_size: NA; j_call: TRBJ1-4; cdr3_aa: CASSETGITNEKLFF; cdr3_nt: TGTGCCAGCAGTGAAACTGGGATAACTAATGAAAAACTGTTTTTT
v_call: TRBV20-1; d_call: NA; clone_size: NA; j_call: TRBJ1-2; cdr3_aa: CSAIAAFNYGYTF; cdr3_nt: TGCAGTGCTATTGCAGCTTTTAACTATGGCTACACCTTC
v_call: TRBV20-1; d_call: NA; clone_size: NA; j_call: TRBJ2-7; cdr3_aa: CSARRTRTYEQYF; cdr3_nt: TGCAGTGCCAGAAGGACACGAACCTACGAGCAGTACTTC
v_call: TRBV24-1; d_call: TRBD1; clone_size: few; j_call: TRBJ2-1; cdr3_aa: CATSDTTGTGNEQFF; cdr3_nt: TGTGCCACCAGTGACACTACCGGGACAGGGAATGAGCAGTTCTTC
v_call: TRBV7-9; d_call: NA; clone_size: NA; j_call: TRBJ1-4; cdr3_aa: CASSFFRGREKLFF; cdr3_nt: TGTGCCAGCAGCTTTTTCAGGGGACGCGAAAAACTGTTTTTT
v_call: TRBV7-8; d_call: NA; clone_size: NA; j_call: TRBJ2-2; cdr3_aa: CASSGDTGELFF; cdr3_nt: TGTGCCAGCAGCGGTGACACCGGGGAGCTGTTTTTT
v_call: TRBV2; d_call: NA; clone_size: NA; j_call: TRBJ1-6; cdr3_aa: CASSEFGQGNVF; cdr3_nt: NA
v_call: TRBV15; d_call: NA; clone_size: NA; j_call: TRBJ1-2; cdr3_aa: CATSREGRQPYGYTF; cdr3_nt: TGTGCCACCAGCAGAGAAGGACGGCAGCCCTATGGCTACACCTTC
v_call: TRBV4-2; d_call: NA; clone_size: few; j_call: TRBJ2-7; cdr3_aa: CASSQDRGRGEQYF; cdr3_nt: TGTGCCAGCAGCCAAGACAGGGGTAGAGGCGAGCAGTACTTC
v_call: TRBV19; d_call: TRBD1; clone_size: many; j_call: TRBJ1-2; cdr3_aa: CASSLIDRAAGYTF; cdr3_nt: TGTGCCAGTAGTCTGATAGACAGGGCCGCTGGCTACACCTTC
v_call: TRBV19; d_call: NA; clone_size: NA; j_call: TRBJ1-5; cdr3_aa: CASSIGQSSNQPQHF; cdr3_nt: TGTGCCAGTAGTATAGGACAGTCTAGCAATCAGCCCCAGCATTTT
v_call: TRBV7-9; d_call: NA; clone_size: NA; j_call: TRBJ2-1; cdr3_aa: CASSLVTGGNEQFF; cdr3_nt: TGTGCCAGCAGCCTAGTAACAGGAGGCAATGAGCAGTTCTTC
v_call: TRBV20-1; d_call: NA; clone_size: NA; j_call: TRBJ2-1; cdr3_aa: CSAREGEGGPNEQFF; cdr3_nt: TGCAGTGCTCGCGAGGGGGAGGGGGGGCCTAATGAGCAGTTCTTC
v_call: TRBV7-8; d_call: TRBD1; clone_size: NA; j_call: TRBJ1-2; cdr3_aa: CASSSPTLGQGRNGYTF; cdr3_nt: TGTGCCAGTAGTTCACCGACCCTCGGACAGGGCCGAAATGGCTACACCTTC
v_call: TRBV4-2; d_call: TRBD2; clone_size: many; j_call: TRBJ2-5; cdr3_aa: CASSQDFWGLDKETQYF; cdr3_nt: TGTGCCAGCAGCCAAGATTTTTGGGGACTAGATAAAGAGACCCAGTACTTC
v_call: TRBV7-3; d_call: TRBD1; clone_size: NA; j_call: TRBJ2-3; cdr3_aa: CASSYRPPGQNTDTQYF; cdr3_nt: TGTGCCAGCAGTTACCGTCCCCCGGGACAGAACACAGATACGCAGTATTTT
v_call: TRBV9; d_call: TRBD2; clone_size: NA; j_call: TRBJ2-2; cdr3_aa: CASSRGAGELFF; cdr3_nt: TGTGCCAGCAGCCGGGGGGCCGGGGAGCTGTTTTTT
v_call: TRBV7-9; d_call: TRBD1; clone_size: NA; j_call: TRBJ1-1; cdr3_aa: CASSFDRATEAFF; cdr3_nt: TGTGCCAGCAGCTTTGACAGGGCCACTGAAGCTTTCTTT
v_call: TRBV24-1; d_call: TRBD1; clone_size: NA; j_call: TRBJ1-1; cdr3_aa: CATIYRTGMNTEAFF; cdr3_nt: TGTGCCACCATTTACAGGACAGGGATGAACACTGAAGCTTTCTTT
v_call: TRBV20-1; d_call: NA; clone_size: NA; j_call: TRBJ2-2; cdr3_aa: CSARPTTTGELFF; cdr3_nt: TGCAGTGCTAGGCCCACCACCACCGGGGAGCTGTTTTTT
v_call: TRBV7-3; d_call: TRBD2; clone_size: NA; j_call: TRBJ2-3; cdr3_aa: CASSPYIAGGKDTQYF; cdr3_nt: TGTGCCAGCAGCCCCTATATAGCGGGGGGGAAAGATACGCAGTATTTT
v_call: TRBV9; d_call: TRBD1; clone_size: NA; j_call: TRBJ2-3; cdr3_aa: CASSVGWGWDRGNTDTQYF; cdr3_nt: TGTGCCAGCAGCGTAGGATGGGGCTGGGACAGGGGGAATACAGATACGCAGTATTTT
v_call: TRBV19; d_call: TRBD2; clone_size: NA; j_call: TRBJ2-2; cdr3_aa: CASTSSGDTGELFF; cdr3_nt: TGTGCCAGTACCTCTAGCGGGGACACCGGGGAGCTGTTTTTT
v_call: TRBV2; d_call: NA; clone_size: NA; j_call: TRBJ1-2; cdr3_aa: CASSDRQNNYGYTF; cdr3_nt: TGTGCCAGCAGTGACAGACAAAATAACTATGGCTACACCTTC
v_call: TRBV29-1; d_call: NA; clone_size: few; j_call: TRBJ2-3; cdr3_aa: CSVETQYF; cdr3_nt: TGCAGCGTTGAGACGCAGTATTTT
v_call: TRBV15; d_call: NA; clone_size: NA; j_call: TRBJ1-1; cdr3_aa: CATSTLTGLEAFF; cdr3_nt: TGTGCCACCAGCACCTTGACAGGCCTTGAAGCTTTCTTT
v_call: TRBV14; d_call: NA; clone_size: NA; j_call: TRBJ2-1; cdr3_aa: CASSQDRVINEQFF; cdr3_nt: TGTGCCAGCAGCCAAGATCGGGTCATCAATGAGCAGTTCTTC
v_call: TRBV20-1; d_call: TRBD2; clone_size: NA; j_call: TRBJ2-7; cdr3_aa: CSPLAGYEQYF; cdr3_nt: TGCAGTCCGCTAGCGGGCTACGAGCAGTACTTC
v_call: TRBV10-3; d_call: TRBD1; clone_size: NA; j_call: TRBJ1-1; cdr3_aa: CAISHRGMSTEAFF; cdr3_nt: TGTGCCATCAGTCACAGGGGGATGAGCACTGAAGCTTTCTTT
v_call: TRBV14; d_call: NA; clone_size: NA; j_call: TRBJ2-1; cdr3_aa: CASSQGPTYNEQFF; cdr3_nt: TGTGCCAGCAGCCAAGGTCCGACTTACAATGAGCAGTTCTTC
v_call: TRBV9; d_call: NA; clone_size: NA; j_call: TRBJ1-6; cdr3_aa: CASSGGGNGNSPLHF; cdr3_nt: TGTGCCAGCAGCGGAGGGGGAAATGGTAATTCACCCCTCCACTTT
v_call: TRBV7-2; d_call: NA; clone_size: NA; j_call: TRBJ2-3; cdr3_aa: CASSLGGITDTQYF; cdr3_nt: TGTGCCAGCAGCTTAGGGGGGATCACAGATACGCAGTATTTT
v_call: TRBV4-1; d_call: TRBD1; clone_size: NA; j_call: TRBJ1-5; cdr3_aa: CASSQGQGAGNQPQHF; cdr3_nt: TGCGCCAGCAGCCAAGGACAGGGGGCCGGCAATCAGCCCCAGCATTTT
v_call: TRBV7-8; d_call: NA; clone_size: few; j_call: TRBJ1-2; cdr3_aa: CASSLPALGSMNYGYTF; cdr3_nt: TGTGCCAGCAGCTTACCGGCCCTTGGCAGCATGAACTATGGCTACACCTTC
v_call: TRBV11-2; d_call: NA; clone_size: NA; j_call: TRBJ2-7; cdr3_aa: CASSLLGRGPLPYEQYF; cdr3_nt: TGTGCCAGCAGCCTCCTGGGTCGGGGGCCACTACCCTACGAGCAGTACTTC
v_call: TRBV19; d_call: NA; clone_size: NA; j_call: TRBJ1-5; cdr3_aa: CASSTGISNQPQHF; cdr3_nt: TGTGCCAGCTCTACAGGGATAAGCAATCAGCCCCAGCATTTT